Listed below are T cell receptor beta chains from one sample, sequenced in a study of cytomegalovirus exposure and HLA in healthy donors. Assay: immunoSEQ multiplex PCR; the TCRdb copy retains only in-frame clones and omits some. The sample shows roughly 100,000 clones, about a tenth of them seen only once. The material sequenced was PBMCs. Source of these receptors: a man between 45 and 60 years old in good health and CMV-seropositive. Both conserved end residues are part of each CDR3. A D gene is named only where the DNA matches it firmly. Expanded clones are given a class, and other clones once, few, many or no size at all.

TRBV6-1,TRBD2,NA,TRBJ2-3,CATASGRMNTQYF,TGTGCCACGGCTAGCGGGAGAATGAATACGCAGTATTTT
TRBV5-6,TRBD1,NA,TRBJ2-7,CASSYGQGSNEQYF,TGTGCCAGCAGCTATGGACAGGGGTCCAACGAGCAGTACTTC
TRBV6-1,NA,once,TRBJ2-5,CASSRLENQYF,TGTGCCAGCAGCCGGTTAGAGAACCAGTACTTC
TRBV7-2,TRBD2,NA,TRBJ2-1,CASSARLAGSYNEQFF,TGTGCCAGCAGCGCTAGACTAGCGGGATCCTACAATGAGCAGTTCTTC
TRBV5-1,NA,NA,TRBJ2-1,CASSLGGSGVFNEQFF,TGCGCCAGCAGCTTGGGTGGTAGCGGAGTCTTCAATGAGCAGTTCTTC
TRBV6-5,TRBD1,NA,TRBJ1-1,CASSYSGQGDTEAFF,TGTGCCAGCAGTTACTCGGGTCAGGGGGACACTGAAGCTTTCTTT
TRBV19,TRBD2,NA,TRBJ2-2,CASRGSGRAGTGELFF,TGTGCCAGTAGAGGGAGCGGGAGGGCCGGGACCGGGGAGCTGTTTTTT
TRBV7-2,NA,NA,TRBJ2-7,CASSLAWGAGADYEQYF,TGTGCCAGCAGCTTAGCATGGGGGGCGGGAGCTGACTACGAGCAGTACTTC
TRBV5-1,NA,few,TRBJ1-4,CASSFGQPNEKLFF,TGCGCCAGCAGCTTCGGACAGCCTAATGAAAAACTGTTTTTT
TRBV5-1,TRBD1,NA,TRBJ2-4,CASSLGTGSKNIQYF,TGCGCCAGCAGCTTGGGGACAGGGTCCAAAAACATTCAGTACTTC
TRBV5-1,TRBD2,NA,TRBJ2-7,CASSLRGAKPSGILAYEQYF,TGCGCCAGCAGCTTGAGAGGGGCAAAACCTAGCGGGATTTTGGCCTACGAGCAGTACTTC
TRBV6-1,NA,few,TRBJ2-6,CASSVLSREASGANVLTF,TGTGCCAGCAGTGTTTTGAGCAGGGAGGCCTCTGGGGCCAACGTCCTGACTTTC
TRBV4-3,TRBD2,few,TRBJ2-1,CASSQVGGGNEQFF,TGCGCCAGCAGCCAAGTGGGGGGAGGGAATGAGCAGTTCTTC
TRBV6-6,NA,NA,TRBJ1-2,CASSSTPNYGYTF,TGTGCCAGCAGCTCGACACCTAACTATGGCTACACCTTC
TRBV7-9,TRBD1,few,TRBJ2-7,CASSRTGTGAYEQYF,TGTGCCAGCAGCCGAACCGGGACAGGGGCCTACGAGCAGTACTTC
TRBV7-6,NA,NA,TRBJ2-4,CASSLGAGQKNIQYF,TGTGCCAGCAGCTTAGGGGCAGGGCAGAAAAACATTCAGTACTTC
TRBV4-1,TRBD2,NA,TRBJ2-2,CASSRYPFGTSDTGELFF,TGCGCCAGCAGCCGATATCCCTTCGGGACTAGCGACACCGGGGAGCTGTTTTTT
TRBV18,TRBD1,NA,TRBJ1-2,CASSPPGTGASGYTF,TGTGCCAGCTCACCACCTGGGACAGGGGCCAGTGGCTACACCTTC
TRBV6-1,NA,few,TRBJ1-5,CASEGRGWEAQHF,TGTGCCAGTGAAGGCCGGGGCTGGGAGGCCCAGCATTTT
TRBV7-8,NA,NA,TRBJ1-6,CASSKDAGHPHF,TGTGCCAGCAGCAAAGACGCGGGTCATCCCCACTTT
TRBV10-3,TRBD1,NA,TRBJ1-1,CAIYDPGQGANEAFF,TGTGCCATCTACGATCCGGGACAGGGGGCAAATGAAGCTTTCTTT
TRBV25-1,TRBD2,few,TRBJ2-5,CASSSGRRGETQYF,TGTGCCAGCAGCAGCGGGAGAAGGGGAGAGACCCAGTACTTC